This TCR beta chain was obtained from a study of blood T cell repertoires in COVID-19. Study summary: The United States, Italy and Spain provided the acute and convalescent COVID-19 samples. T cells, B-cell-depleted T cells, or PBMCs supplied cDNA or gDNA.

The table came from immunoSEQ multiplex PCR; TCRdb's copy has only in-frame clones and leaves some out. The data show about 180,000 clones, 75% to 90% seen once. V gave up 6 bases and J gave up 3 bases; unmatched junction bases: 10. The V gene's germline CDR1 is MDHEN and CDR2 SYDVKM. This CDR3 has 15 residues. This receptor was obtained from a man aged 55 to 70 with acute or convalescent COVID-19. The V gene is TRBV28, the J gene TRBJ2-7; the match to TRBD1 covers 8 bases. The source material was peripheral blood. CDR3 protein: CASRSAGTGNYEQYF. The CDR3 DNA is TGTGCCAGCAGATCCGCCGGGACAGGTAACTACGAGCAGTACTTC. Full variable domain (remainder filled in from reference TRBV28 and TRBJ2-7): DVKVTQSSRYLVKRTGEKVFLECVQDMDHENMFWYRQDPGLGLRLIYFSYDVKMKEKGDIPEGYSVSREKKERFSLILESASTNQTSMYLCASRSAGTGNYEQYFGPGTRLTVT.